This is a list of T cell receptor beta chains from one sample in a study of identifying expanded T cells in peripheral blood. The repertoire was sequenced with immunoSEQ multiplex PCR; TCRdb's copy has only in-frame clones and lacks some. The sample includes some 72,000 clones, 75% to 90% of them seen just once. The sequenced sample consisted of blood. These receptors all stem from a person aged 18 to 69 in good health. Each CDR3 is given with its conserved first and last residue. D genes are given only for firm matches.

j_call	v_call	d_call	cdr3_nt	cdr3_aa
TRBJ1-5	TRBV7-7	NA	TGTGCTAGCTCCCCAGGGGCCGGGCAGCCCCAGCATTTT	CASSPGAGQPQHF
TRBJ2-5	TRBV5-1	NA	TGCGCCAGCAGCTTGATTTGGGAGACCCAGTACTTC	CASSLIWETQYF
TRBJ1-5	TRBV2	TRBD1	TGTGCCAGCACGGGACAGAGCAATCAGCCCCAGCATTTT	CASTGQSNQPQHF
TRBJ2-1	TRBV7-2	NA	TGTGCCAGCAGCTGGACAGAGACAGAGCAGTTCTTC	CASSWTETEQFF
TRBJ2-1	TRBV19	TRBD1	TGTGCCAGTGCCTTCGAGACAGGGGGTATCGATGAGCAGTTCTTC	CASAFETGGIDEQFF
TRBJ2-1	TRBV5-5	NA	TGTGCCAGCAGCTTGGGGGTCCTCAACAATGAGCAGTTCTTC	CASSLGVLNNEQFF
TRBJ1-2	TRBV5-4	NA	TGTGCCAGCAGCTCCTCGGGACTGACCTATGGCTACACCTTC	CASSSSGLTYGYTF
TRBJ2-3	TRBV27	NA	TGTGCCAGCAGGGACCTGGCGTCCCAATCAGATACGCAGTATTTT	CASRDLASQSDTQYF
TRBJ2-3	TRBV7-2	NA	TGTGCCAGCAGCTTGGGGCTAGCCTTGGATACGCAGTATTTT	CASSLGLALDTQYF
TRBJ2-1	TRBV19	NA	TGTGCCAGTAGTCCTTCCAGCAACAATGAGCAGTTCTTC	CASSPSSNNEQFF
TRBJ2-5	TRBV7-2	TRBD1	TGTGCCAGCAGCTCGTGGGCCGCAGGGGGAGAGACCCAGTACTTC	CASSSWAAGGETQYF
TRBJ2-3	TRBV6-6	NA	TGTGCCAGCAGAGGGTGGGGGAGCACAGATACGCAGTATTTT	CASRGWGSTDTQYF
TRBJ1-3	TRBV4-2	NA	TGTGCCAGCAGCCAAGCGGCAGCCGCGGGAAACACCATATATTTT	CASSQAAAAGNTIYF